The 19 T cell receptor beta chains listed next were all sequenced from one sample in a study of T cell clonality in common variable immunodeficiency (dated by TCRdb to about 2015). The library was produced with the immunoSEQ multiplex PCR assay. Here the immuneACCESS table is served through TCRdb, limited to in-frame sequences with V and J called. Missing clones are a known gap in these copies; in checked studies unresolved V genes cover under half, and the rest lacks a known reason. Across this sample, tens of thousands of clones were tabulated and none appeared just once. Together, the top ten hold approximately 5.5% of the sample. Sequencing was done on a sample of peripheral blood mononuclear cells. These receptor sequences come from a person between 18 and 70 years old in good health.

This clone has a count of ten or more. The CDR3 goes on 3 residues after the read ends, and that part is filled in from the germline J gene. The rearrangement uses TRBV12-5 and TRBJ1-1; 8 nucleotides line up with TRBD1. The V gene's germline CDR1 is LGHNT and CDR2 FRNRAP. J gave up 6 bases and V 4 bases, and 7 bases lay outside the gene matches. This CDR3 region has 14 residues. The CDR3 sequence: CASGWTGQGPEAFF. The part of the CDR3 DNA that was read is TGTGCTAGTGGTTGGACTGGACAGGGTCCTGAA.

There are many counts of this clone. The CDR3 end falls 3 residues outside the read, so it is completed with the germline J gene. The chain is built from TRBV28 and TRBJ2-3; D gene unclear. Looked up from germline, CDR1 is MDHEN and CDR2 is SYDVKM. The CDR3 has 15 residues. V shed 6 bases and J shed 0 bases, with 13 bases lying between them. CDR3 residues: CASRSSQMSTDTQYF. CDR3 DNA (partial): TGTGCCAGCAGATCAAGTCAGATGAGCACAGATACG. The variable domain in full, completed from reference TRBV28 and TRBJ2-3, reads DVKVTQSSRYLVKRTGEKVFLECVQDMDHENMFWYRQDPGLGLRLIYFSYDVKMKEKGDIPEGYSVSREKKERFSLILESASTNQTSMYLCASRSSQMSTDTQYFGPGTRLTVL.

In this sample, this clone turned up many times. The CDR3 end lies 3 residues beyond the end of the read and is filled in from the germline J gene. The chain carries TRBV18 and TRBJ1-1; 7 positions agree with TRBD1. CDR1 and CDR2 from the germline V gene are KGHSH and LQKENI. CDR3 length: 14 residues. V lost 4 bases, J lost 2 bases, and 4 bases stayed unmatched. The DNA read from the CDR3 is TGTGCCAGCTCACGGGACAGTTACAACACTGAA. It codes for CASSRDSYNTE. The whole CDR3 sequence reads CASSRDSYNTEAFF.

This clone has at least ten counts. Read data end 3 residues before the CDR3 end; the end is taken from the germline J gene. V and J are TRBV19 and TRBJ2-2, with D possibly matching TRBD2 (5 bases). V lost 4 bases and J lost 7, with 16 bases in between. Germline values: CDR1 LNHDA, CDR2 SQIVND (reference sequence). CDR3 length: 15 amino acids. The CDR3 protein is CASSTLLTRGGELFF. Incomplete CDR3 DNA: TGTGCCAGTAGTACCCTACTTACACGGGGCGGGGAG.

This clone was counted at least ten times. Sequencing ends 3 residues short of the CDR3 end; the germline J gene provides the rest. The chain links TRBV19 to TRBJ2-3; TRBD2 aligns across 11 bases. Germline values: CDR1 LNHDA, CDR2 SQIVND (reference sequence). The CDR3 has 14 amino acids. Trimming took 3 bases from V and 5 from J; bases not matched to a gene: 1. The chain's CDR3 is CASSIGLAGDTQYF. The sequenced part of the CDR3 DNA is TGTGCCAGTAGTATCGGACTAGCGGGAGATACG.

This clone was detected ten times or more. The sequenced fragment ends 3 residues before the CDR3 boundary, so the rest is inferred from the germline J gene. The chain carries TRBV5-1 and TRBJ1-1; D ambiguous. From germline, CDR1 is SGHRS and CDR2 YFSETQ. V lost 0 bases and J 2 bases, leaving 11 bases between the germline ends. The CDR3 consists of 15 residues. Partial CDR3 DNA: TGCGCCAGCAGCTTGGAAGGGTATGGAAACACTGAA. It translates to CASSLEGYGNTE. The whole CDR3 region reads CASSLEGYGNTEAFF. Full variable domain (rest looked up from reference TRBV5-1 and TRBJ1-1): KAGVTQTPRYLIKTRGQQVTLSCSPISGHRSVSWYQQTPGQGLQFLFEYFSETQRNKGNFPGRFSGRQFSNSRSEMNVSTLELGDSALYLCASSLEGYGNTEAFFGQGTRLTVV.

This clone was seen at least ten times. The CDR3 end falls 3 residues outside the read, so it is completed with the germline J gene. This chain links TRBV7-2 with TRBJ1-1; 9 bases agree with TRBD1. This CDR3 spans 13 amino acids. The germline V gene has CDR1 SGHTA and CDR2 FQGNSA. Unmatched junction bases numbered 5, after V lost 5 bases and J lost 7 bases. The CDR3 loop reads CASSPDRGGEAFF. The part of the CDR3 DNA that was read is TGTGCCAGCAGCCCGGACAGGGGAGGTGAA.

Ten or more counts support this clone. The read ends 3 residues shy of where the CDR3 ends; the end is completed using the germline J gene. The V gene is TRBV4-1, the J gene TRBJ2-7; maybe TRBD2 (7 bases). V dropped 0 bases and J dropped 2 bases, with 14 bases sitting between them. Germline V lookup: CDR1 MGHRA, CDR2 YSYEKL. This CDR3 is 16 amino acids long. This chain's CDR3 is CASSQEGGTTTYEQYF. Partial CDR3 DNA: TGCGCCAGCAGCCAAGAGGGGGGGACAACAACCTACGAG.

This clone was detected ten times or more. The read falls 3 residues short of the CDR3 end, and the missing part is taken from the germline J gene. The V call is TRBV18, the J call TRBJ2-7; 9 bases are shared with TRBD1. Germline lookup yields CDR1 KGHSH and CDR2 LQKENI. The CDR3 contains 14 residues. Losses at the gene ends were 3 bases for V and 3 bases for J; bases not matched to a gene: 3. CDR3 region: CASSPRDRVYEQYF. The sequenced part of the CDR3 DNA is TGTGCCAGCTCACCTCGGGACAGGGTCTACGAG.

This clone came up many times. The CDR3 is cut off 3 residues early in the read; its end comes from the germline J gene. The chain employs TRBV20-1 and TRBJ2-1; 9 positions agree with TRBD2. V lost 2 bases, J lost 0 bases, and 5 bases stayed unmatched. The CDR3 loop spans 16 amino acids. Germline lookup yields CDR1 DFQATT and CDR2 SNEGSKA (reference sequence). Here the CDR3 reads CSARTISGSSYNEQFF. The sequenced CDR3 bases are TGCAGTGCTAGAACAATTAGCGGGAGCTCCTACAATGAG.

This clone was counted ten times or more. Read coverage stops 3 residues before the CDR3 terminus; the germline J gene supplies the remainder. The chain links TRBV5-1 to TRBJ1-1, with 8 bases that match TRBD1. Germline V CDR1 and CDR2: SGHRS, YFSETQ. The CDR3 is made up of 16 amino acids. V shed 0 bases, J shed 5 bases, and the junction held 9 bases outside the gene matches. The part of the CDR3 DNA that was read is TGCGCCAGCAGCTTGGACCCGACAGGGGCGGGAACTGAA. Translation: CASSLDPTGAGTE. The entire CDR3 reads CASSLDPTGAGTEAFF.

Points on this clone: The read is 3 residues too short to cover the CDR3 end, so that end is filled in from the germline J gene. This chain uses TRBV7-3 with TRBJ2-1; the match to TRBD2 covers 7 bases. V trimming: 4 bases; J trimming: 5 bases; junction bases outside the gene matches: 14. The germline CDR1 and CDR2 sequences are SGHTA and FQGTGA. This CDR3 has 17 residues. The CDR3 loop reads CASSSLPGPAGNNEQFF. The sequenced part of the CDR3 DNA is TGTGCCAGCAGCTCTCTCCCAGGGCCAGCGGGAAACAATGAG.

This clone was detected many times. The observed sequence ends 3 residues before the CDR3 terminus, with the missing tail filled in from the germline J gene. The chain uses TRBV18 and TRBJ2-1, with 10 bases that match TRBD2. V lost 3 bases and J lost 9; bases outside the gene matches: 11. This CDR3 comprises 16 residues. Germline loops: CDR1 KGHSH, CDR2 LQKENI. CDR3 DNA (partial): TGTGCCAGCTCACCCAGCACTTCGCTAGCGGGAGTTGAG. This translates into CASSPSTSLAGVE. The complete CDR3 reads CASSPSTSLAGVEQFF.

This clone was counted many times. From the germline J gene comes the end of the CDR3, since the read stops 3 residues before it. The chain uses TRBV20-1 and TRBJ2-4, with 10 bases aligning to TRBD1. Germline lookup yields CDR1 DFQATT and CDR2 SNEGSKA (reference sequence). CDR3 length equals 14 residues. Trimming took 3 bases from V and 1 from J; bases not matched to a gene: 0. The CDR3 is CSARDRGAKNIQYF. The DNA read from the CDR3 is TGCAGTGCTAGGGACAGGGGGGCCAAAAACATT.

The sample holds a few counts of this clone. The read comes to an end 3 residues before the CDR3 does, leaving the germline J gene to fill in the end. The chain couples TRBV7-8 to TRBJ2-7, with TRBD2 identical over 9 bases. This CDR3 contains 13 residues. The J segment lost 2 bases and the V segment lost 8 bases, leaving 4 bases of the junction unmatched. Germline V lookup: CDR1 SGHVS, CDR2 FQNEAQ. CDR3 amino acids: CASGSGRTYEQYF. Incomplete CDR3 DNA: TGTGCCAGCGGAAGCGGGAGGACCTACGAG.

This clone was detected ten times or more. The CDR3 end lies 3 residues beyond the end of the read and is filled in from the germline J gene. The rearrangement uses TRBV7-8 and TRBJ2-3; D is undetermined. The V end was cut by 1 base, the J end by 4 bases, with 6 bases between. CDR1 and CDR2 from the germline V gene are SGHVS and FQNEAQ. The CDR3 spans 13 residues. Partial CDR3 DNA: TGTGCCAGCAGCTTAGATGGCCCAGATACG. Translation: CASSLDGPDT. The entire CDR3 protein reads CASSLDGPDTQYF.

The table lists this clone with a few counts. Read data end 3 residues before the CDR3 end; the end is taken from the germline J gene. The chain joins TRBV5-1 to TRBJ2-1; 9 positions agree with TRBD2. The CDR3 covers 16 residues. J was trimmed by 4 bases and V by 0 bases; bases with no gene match: 5. Germline CDR1 reads SGHRS; CDR2 reads YFSETQ. The CDR3 here is CASSLVGGREYNEQFF. The CDR3 DNA, read in part, is TGCGCCAGCAGCTTGGTGGGCGGGAGGGAGTACAATGAG.

There are many counts of this clone. The read falls 3 residues short of the CDR3 end, and the missing part is taken from the germline J gene. The chain couples TRBV13 to TRBJ1-1; D ambiguous. Between the trimmed V and J ends, which lost 5 bases and 5 bases, there was a span of 12 bases. The CDR3 spans 13 residues. Germline loops: CDR1 PRHDT, CDR2 FYEKMQ (reference sequence). The CDR3 sequence: CASSPIQETEAFF. CDR3 DNA, as far as it was read: TGTGCCAGCAGCCCAATTCAGGAGACTGAA.

This clone came up many times. The CDR3 loop reads CASSWAGESYEQYF. The DNA read from the CDR3 is TGTGCCAGCAGTTGGGCAGGGGAGTCCTACGAG. The rearrangement links TRBV12-3 or TRBV12-4 to TRBJ2-7; D may be TRBD1 (6 bases). The CDR3 extends 3 residues past the end of the read, so its final part is completed from the germline J gene. Trimming took 4 bases from V and 1 from J, leaving 11 bases between them. This CDR3 has 14 residues.